Sequencing of this T cell receptor (beta chain) was carried out in a study of a mutant IDH1 vaccine in newly diagnosed glioma. Time point specified: week 47, end of study. Topical imiquimod was applied with each vaccine dose, which held 300 ug of mutant IDH1 20-mer peptide. J lost 6 bases, V lost 8 bases, and 10 bases had no gene match. CDR1 is GTSNPN, CDR2 SVGIG, per germline (reference sequence). This CDR3 has 13 residues. Produced via immunoSEQ multiplex PCR; TCRdb's table is partial and in-frame only. This table holds 50,000 to 65,000 clones, 83% found once. Turning to this clone: Its antigen remains unidentified.

The chain links TRBV30 to TRBJ1-1; 9 bases fit TRBD1. This TCR came from a woman in her forties or fifties with glioma. This specimen consisted of PBMCs, obtained from a glioma patient whose treatment included an IDH1 peptide vaccine. The CDR3 DNA reads as TGTGCCCAGACAGGGGGAAATGCGGCTGAAGCTTTCTTT. Translating gives CAQTGGNAAEAFF.